This TCR beta chain was observed in a study of cytomegalovirus exposure and HLA in healthy donors. Findings and limits, study-wide: Sequencing depth across donors, presence/absence analyses assumed, was roughly uniform. Indistinguishability led to the exclusion of some V segments, TRBV6-2 and TRBV6-3 included. In a later analysis, a missense DCLRE1C variant was linked to TCR beta V- and J-gene trimming.

Amplification used 60 Vbeta primers and 13 Jbeta primers. TCRdb's copy holds only in-frame clones and misses some; the assay was immunoSEQ multiplex PCR. The data hold some 120,000 clones, with 55% to 75% observed a single time. V was trimmed by 0 bases and J by 8 bases, leaving 19 bases between them. Germline V lookup: CDR1 MGHRA, CDR2 YSYEKL. There are 16 residues in the CDR3. Remarks on this clone: Its antigen is still unknown.

Healthy donors of bone marrow made up the group. The sequence was obtained from a young man in good health and CMV-seropositive. This chain joins TRBV4-1 and TRBJ1-2, with D possibly matching TRBD1 (5 bases). The sample was PBMCs. In nucleotides, the CDR3 is TGCGCCAGCAGCCAAGATGTCGGCAGGGTTTTTTACGGCTACACCTTC. This codes for CASSQDVGRVFYGYTF.